This is a list of T cell receptor beta chains from one sample in a study of vaccination and CD4 T cells after COVID-19. A single record per CDR3 protein comes from TCRdb applying MiXCR to the PCR reads. The sample lists 15,000 or so distinct CDR3 sequences; roughly a fifth were seen once. These receptors have no identified antigens. Sample: CD4+ T cells from blood, cultured in vitro, taken before SARS-CoV-2 vaccination. The origin of the receptors is a human donor who received a COVID-19 vaccine. The CDR3 runs from the conserved cysteine through the conserved F or W. A D gene is named only where the DNA matches it firmly. Only part of the rows carry a size: once, few, many, or a class if the clone is expanded.

D gene | clone size | J gene | V gene | CDR3 protein | CDR3 DNA
- | - | TRBJ1-1 | TRBV21-1 | CASSKQGNTEAFF | TGTGCCAGCAGCAAACAGGGGAACACTGAAGCTTTCTTT
- | - | TRBJ1-2 | TRBV5-1 | CASSPGQLRYTF | TGCGCCAGCAGCCCGGGACAACTTCGCTACACCTTC
TRBD1 | - | TRBJ1-1 | TRBV5-4 | CASSSGQGGMNTEAFF | TGTGCCAGCAGCTCGGGACAGGGGGGAATGAACACTGAAGCTTTCTTT
- | few | TRBJ2-7 | TRBV19 | CASSQYHLTYEQYF | TGTGCCAGTAGCCAGTACCACTTAACTTACGAGCAGTACTTC
TRBD1 | - | TRBJ2-3 | TRBV11-2 | CASSLDPGTEKGKGDTQYF | TGTGCCAGCAGCTTAGATCCCGGGACAGAGAAGGGGAAGGGGGATACGCAGTATTTT
- | few | TRBJ1-6 | TRBV12-3/TRBV12-4 | CASSRAVVSNSPLHF | TGTGCCAGCAGTAGAGCCGTGGTTTCTAATTCACCCCTCCACTTT
TRBD1 | few | TRBJ1-4 | TRBV10-3 | CAISESFGQATNEKLFF | TGTGCCATCAGTGAGTCCTTCGGACAGGCCACTAATGAAAAACTGTTTTTT
TRBD2 | few | TRBJ2-7 | TRBV7-2 | CASSLLAGGTYEQYF | TGTGCCAGCAGCTTACTAGCGGGGGGTACCTACGAGCAGTACTTC
TRBD1 | once | TRBJ1-3 | TRBV4-1 | CASSRSGQGATGNTIYF | TGCGCCAGCAGCCGGTCGGGACAGGGGGCGACCGGAAACACCATATATTTT
- | few | TRBJ2-3 | TRBV27 | CASSWGHGAQYF | TGTGCCAGCAGTTGGGGACACGGGGCGCAGTATTTT
TRBD1 | few | TRBJ2-3 | TRBV30 | CAWSLTGGLGGTDTQYF | TGTGCCTGGAGTTTAACAGGGGGCCTTGGCGGCACAGATACGCAGTATTTT
- | few | TRBJ2-2 | TRBV29-1 | CSVDGGGELFF | TGCAGCGTTGATGGGGGCGGGGAGCTGTTTTTT
TRBD1 | few | TRBJ1-1 | TRBV19 | CASSTLDRGGNTEAFF | TGTGCCAGTAGTACCCTGGACAGGGGAGGGAACACTGAAGCTTTCTTT
TRBD1 | - | TRBJ1-4 | TRBV2 | CASSEASRGREEKLFF | TGTGCCAGCAGTGAGGCCTCAAGGGGGCGTGAAGAAAAACTGTTTTTT
- | medium-sized | TRBJ1-2 | TRBV25-1 | CASSEELGLYGYTF | TGTGCCAGCAGTGAAGAGCTAGGGCTCTATGGCTACACCTTC
- | few | TRBJ1-2 | TRBV10-3 | CAISENREESRYTF | TGTGCCATCAGTGAGAACAGGGAGGAAAGTCGCTACACCTTC
- | few | TRBJ2-5 | TRBV24-1 | CATSDLGGGSQETQYF | TGTGCCACCAGTGATCTTGGAGGTGGGAGCCAAGAGACCCAGTACTTC
TRBD1 | medium-sized | TRBJ2-2 | TRBV27 | CASTTGQGITGELFF | TGTGCCAGCACCACGGGACAGGGTATAACCGGGGAGCTGTTTTTT
- | - | TRBJ2-7 | TRBV20-1 | CSARDPGSSYEQYF | TGCAGTGCTAGAGATCCAGGGAGCTCCTACGAGCAGTACTTC
TRBD2 | - | TRBJ2-2 | TRBV9 | CASSVASGGATGELFF | TGTGCCAGCAGCGTAGCTAGCGGGGGGGCCACCGGGGAACTGTTTTTT
- | - | TRBJ2-5 | TRBV28 | CASSGPILRGETQYF | TGTGCCAGCAGTGGACCTATTCTTCGGGGGGAGACCCAGTACTTC
- | - | TRBJ2-2 | TRBV10-3 | CAISEDGAARTGELFF | TGTGCCATCAGTGAAGATGGAGCAGCACGCACCGGGGAGCTGTTTTTT
- | medium-sized | TRBJ1-1 | TRBV27 | CASRGWRSANPEAFF | TGTGCCAGCCGGGGGTGGCGATCGGCCAACCCCGAAGCTTTCTTT
- | - | TRBJ2-3 | TRBV11-2 | CASRHVGDTQYF | TGTGCCAGCAGACATGTGGGAGATACGCAGTATTTT
TRBD2 | - | TRBJ2-7 | TRBV20-1 | CSAASDTSGGLSSYEQYF | TGCAGTGCCGCGTCTGATACTAGCGGGGGGCTAAGCTCCTACGAGCAGTACTTC
- | - | TRBJ2-3 | TRBV5-4 | CASRRQGADTQYF | TGTGCCAGCAGGAGGCAGGGCGCAGATACGCAGTATTTT
TRBD2 | few | TRBJ2-3 | TRBV12-3/TRBV12-4 | CASGGGLDTQYF | TGTGCCAGCGGGGGGGGTCTTGATACGCAGTATTTT
- | large | TRBJ1-2 | TRBV7-8 | CASSLAPRDGYTF | TGTGCCAGCAGCTTAGCTCCTAGGGATGGCTACACCTTC
- | - | TRBJ1-2 | TRBV6-2/TRBV6-3 | CASEGPPYGYTF | TGTGCCAGCGAGGGGCCTCCATATGGCTACACCTTC
- | - | TRBJ1-1 | TRBV3-1 | CASSQGWRGGEAFF | TGTGCCAGCAGCCAAGGGTGGAGAGGAGGTGAAGCTTTCTTT
TRBD2 | - | TRBJ2-1 | TRBV12-3/TRBV12-4 | CASSWGLADNEQFF | TGTGCCAGCAGTTGGGGCCTAGCGGACAATGAGCAGTTCTTC
- | - | TRBJ2-2 | TRBV3-1 | CASSQWDASNTGELFF | TGTGCCAGCAGCCAGTGGGACGCATCCAACACCGGGGAGCTGTTTTTT
TRBD1 | few | TRBJ1-1 | TRBV12-3/TRBV12-4 | CASSYRGDTEAFF | TGTGCCAGCAGTTACAGGGGGGACACTGAAGCTTTCTTT
TRBD1 | few | TRBJ1-2 | TRBV5-6 | CASSLSAGRQGIPNYGYTF | TGTGCCAGCAGCCTAAGTGCGGGCAGACAGGGGATACCTAACTATGGCTACACCTTC
- | few | TRBJ1-2 | TRBV12-3/TRBV12-4 | CASRHHTGLGDGYTF | TGTGCCAGCAGACACCACACAGGGCTGGGGGATGGCTACACCTTC
- | - | TRBJ2-6 | TRBV19 | CASSIDEGSGANVLTF | TGTGCCAGTAGTATAGACGAGGGATCTGGGGCCAACGTCCTGACTTTC
TRBD1 | - | TRBJ2-6 | TRBV6-1 | CASTRTGDSGANVLTF | TGTGCCAGCACGCGGACAGGGGACTCTGGGGCCAACGTCCTGACTTTC
- | - | TRBJ2-7 | TRBV5-1 | CASSPAAGTLTYEQYF | TGCGCCAGCAGCCCCGCCGCGGGGACACTCACCTACGAGCAGTACTTC
TRBD2 | few | TRBJ2-5 | TRBV19 | CASSIRVRGGRETQYF | TGTGCCAGTAGTATACGGGTGCGGGGGGGCCGCGAGACCCAGTACTTC
- | - | TRBJ2-5 | TRBV6-5 | CASSYSSRGTQETQYF | TGTGCCAGCAGTTACTCGAGTCGGGGGACACAAGAGACCCAGTACTTC
- | few | TRBJ1-1 | TRBV6-1 | CASSRIRKVNTEAFF | TGTGCCAGCAGCCGGATCCGGAAAGTGAACACTGAAGCTTTCTTT
- | - | TRBJ2-2 | TRBV25-1 | CASSYGVGGELFF | TGTGCCAGCAGTTACGGGGTTGGCGGGGAGCTGTTTTTT
- | few | TRBJ2-3 | TRBV4-2 | CASSQETAREDTQYF | TGTGCCAGCAGCCAAGAGACTGCCCGGGAAGATACGCAGTATTTT
- | - | TRBJ2-5 | TRBV6-1 | CASSAIETQYF | TGTGCCAGCAGTGCCATAGAGACCCAGTACTTC
TRBD1 | few | TRBJ1-3 | TRBV19 | CASALRTGGSGNTIYF | TGTGCCAGTGCTCTGCGGACAGGGGGATCCGGAAACACCATATATTTT
TRBD2 | - | TRBJ2-3 | TRBV20-1 | CSAVPGLASADTQYF | TGCAGTGCCGTACCGGGACTAGCGTCAGCAGATACGCAGTATTTT
- | - | TRBJ1-1 | TRBV7-8 | CASSSTPWGVNTEAFF | TGTGCCAGCAGCTCAACCCCCTGGGGGGTAAACACTGAAGCTTTCTTT
- | - | TRBJ2-7 | TRBV7-3 | CASSLGVGLGYEQYF | TGTGCCAGCAGCTTGGGGGTGGGCCTTGGCTATGAGCAGTACTTC
TRBD1 | few | TRBJ2-3 | TRBV5-1 | CASSFLGQGDTDTQYF | TGCGCCAGCAGCTTCCTAGGGCAGGGGGACACAGATACGCAGTATTTT
TRBD1 | - | TRBJ2-2 | TRBV5-1 | CASSAQGAELFF | TGCGCCAGCAGCGCACAGGGGGCGGAGCTGTTTTTT
- | few | TRBJ2-5 | TRBV19 | CASSNVDQTQYF | TGTGCCAGTAGTAATGTCGACCAGACCCAGTACTTC
TRBD2 | - | TRBJ2-2 | TRBV24-1 | CATSDLASGGLRSGELFF | TGTGCCACCAGTGATTTGGCTAGCGGGGGGCTCCGCAGCGGGGAGCTGTTTTTT
- | few | TRBJ1-1 | TRBV19 | CASALGQRNTEAFF | TGTGCCAGCGCCTTAGGGCAGCGTAACACTGAAGCTTTCTTT
- | - | TRBJ1-3 | TRBV24-1 | CATSEAGNTIYF | TGTGCCACCAGTGAAGCTGGAAACACCATATATTTT
- | - | TRBJ2-5 | TRBV10-3 | CAISEPTKETQYF | TGTGCCATCAGTGAACCGACAAAAGAGACCCAGTACTTC
- | few | TRBJ2-3 | TRBV5-4 | CASSLIPDTQYF | TGTGCCAGCAGCTTGATCCCAGATACGCAGTATTTT
TRBD1 | few | TRBJ1-2 | TRBV10-3 | CAIGGRGQAIDGYTF | TGTGCCATCGGGGGGCGGGGACAGGCTATAGATGGCTACACCTTC
- | few | TRBJ2-2 | TRBV28 | CASRGQRNTGELFF | TGTGCCAGCAGAGGACAAAGGAACACCGGGGAGCTGTTTTTT
TRBD2 | few | TRBJ2-2 | TRBV20-1 | CSARDPRTSGGVPSNTGELFF | TGCAGTGCTAGAGACCCTCGGACTAGCGGGGGGGTCCCTTCCAACACCGGGGAGCTGTTTTTT